Listed here are 21 T cell receptor beta chains from one sample, sequenced in a study of T cells in Graves' hyperthyroidism and ophthalmopathy. Regions amplified from RNA transcripts were the TCR beta CDR3 regions. TCR CDR3 underwent first-round RT-PCR with the HTBI primer set. TCRdb re-derived calls from the multiplex PCR reads in MiXCR, one entry per CDR3 protein. Among about half a million distinct CDR3 sequences listed, 20% were seen once. The sequenced sample was blood. The receptors here all came from a middle-aged man with Graves' ophthalmopathy.

In its sample, this clonotype was seen a few times. The rearrangement joins TRBV10-3 to TRBJ2-5; D not certain. The CDR3 covers 11 residues. The V end was cut by 6 bases, the J end by 3 bases, with 5 bases between. Germline lookup yields CDR1 ENHRY and CDR2 SYGVKD. The CDR3 DNA reads as TGTGCCATCAGGACGGAAGAGACCCAGTACTTC. It is translated as CAIRTEETQYF.

This clonotype was found a few times. The chain joins TRBV7-2 to TRBJ2-3; D unresolved. V lost 4 bases and J lost 6, with 11 bases in between. The CDR3 totals 13 residues. Germline V gene lookup returns CDR1 SGHTA and CDR2 FQGNSA. The CDR3 loop is CASSSIRLDTQYF. DNA for the CDR3: TGTGCCAGCAGCTCCATCAGGTTGGATACGCAGTATTTT.

The sample holds many counts of this clonotype. The chain links TRBV7-2 to TRBJ2-3; 12 bases map to TRBD2. Trimming took 6 bases from V and 0 from J; bases not matched to a gene: 7. The CDR3 length is 17 residues. Germline V gene data show CDR1 as SGHTA and CDR2 as FQGNSA. CDR3 sequence: CASSRTSGAPSTDTQYF. CDR3 coding DNA: TGTGCCAGCAGTCGGACTAGCGGGGCGCCTAGCACAGATACGCAGTATTTT.

The chain joins TRBV18 to TRBJ2-2; 9 bases map to TRBD2. The germline V gene has CDR1 KGHSH and CDR2 LQKENI. This CDR3 is built from 18 residues. V trimming: 0 bases; J trimming: 2 bases; junction bases outside the gene matches: 7. CDR3 DNA: TGTGCCAGCTCACCACCCTTGACTAGCGGAGATAACACCGGGGAGCTGTTTTTT. It encodes CASSPPLTSGDNTGELFF. Full variable domain (outside the CDR3, taken from reference TRBV18 and TRBJ2-2): NAGVMQNPRHLVRRRGQEARLRCSPMKGHSHVYWYRQLPEEGLKFMVYLQKENIIDESGMPKERFSAEFPKEGPSILRIQQVVRGDSAAYFCASSPPLTSGDNTGELFFGEGSRLTVL.

The chain is built from TRBV7-8 and TRBJ1-1, with TRBD1 matching 10 bases. Per germline, CDR1 SGHVS and CDR2 FQNEAQ. V lost 11 bases and J lost 6; bases outside the gene matches: 12. This CDR3 has 14 amino acids. The CDR3 spells CACFAGQGRAEAFF. DNA of the CDR3: TGTGCCTGCTTTGCGGGACAGGGGAGGGCTGAAGCTTTCTTT.

A few counts support this clonotype. This chain links TRBV9 with TRBJ1-2; D gene uncertain. This CDR3 spans 13 amino acids. Germline V gene lookup returns CDR1 SGDLS and CDR2 YYNGEE. V lost 3 bases and J lost 8, with 14 bases in between. Here the CDR3 DNA reads TGTGCCAGCAGCGCCCCCTCCCATCGGGGCTACACCTTC. It encodes CASSAPSHRGYTF.

There are a few counts of this clonotype. J is TRBJ2-7 and V is TRBV5-1; D is perhaps TRBD1 (5 bases). Germline-derived CDR1 and CDR2 are SGHRS and YFSETQ. The length of the CDR3 is 14 residues. V gave up 0 bases and J gave up 3 bases, with 10 bases separating them. The CDR3 nucleotides read TGCGCCAGCAGCTTGGGTGGACAAAACTACGAGCAGTACTTC. Residues: CASSLGGQNYEQYF. Together with reference TRBV5-1 and TRBJ2-7, the CDR3 gives the full variable domain: KAGVTQTPRYLIKTRGQQVTLSCSPISGHRSVSWYQQTPGQGLQFLFEYFSETQRNKGNFPGRFSGRQFSNSRSEMNVSTLELGDSALYLCASSLGGQNYEQYFGPGTRLTVT.

V and J are TRBV12-3 or TRBV12-4 and TRBJ2-3; no reliable D call. Deletions cut 3 bases from V and 6 bases from J, with 16 bases between. CDR3 length: 15 amino acids. The CDR3 spells CASSFGTFSGDTQYF. The CDR3 DNA is TGTGCCAGCAGTTTTGGAACGTTTAGTGGGGATACGCAGTATTTT.

As regards this clonotype: A much larger clonotype is one base distant, so this may be a read error. The gene calls are TRBV20-1 and TRBJ2-7; D is unclear. CDR3 length: 12 amino acids. Trimming shortened V by 3 bases and J by 5 bases, and 11 bases separated the two germline ends. From germline, CDR1 is DFQATT and CDR2 SNEGSKA (reference sequence). The CDR3 protein is CSARLDTHEQYF. The DNA of the CDR3 is TGCAGTGCTAGGTTAGACACGCACGAGCAGTACTTC.

This clonotype was counted ten times or more. J is TRBJ2-2 and V is TRBV2; tentatively, D is TRBD1 (5 bases). V lost 1 base and J lost 4, with 13 bases in between. This CDR3 spans 16 amino acids. From germline, CDR1 is SNHLY and CDR2 FYNNEI. CDR3 residues: CASSEGVQGTTGELFF. The CDR3 DNA sequence: TGTGCCAGCAGTGAAGGTGTGCAGGGTACCACCGGGGAGCTGTTTTTT.

In this sample, this clonotype turned up a few times. The V gene is TRBV7-9, the J gene TRBJ1-2, with TRBD1 matching over 7 bases. The CDR3 extends over 15 amino acids. CDR1 and CDR2 from the germline V gene are SEHNR and FQNEAQ (reference sequence). V trimming: 2 bases; J trimming: 6 bases; junction bases outside the gene matches: 9. The CDR3 spells CASSLIPAGGDGYTF. The CDR3 DNA reads TGTGCCAGCAGCTTAATTCCCGCAGGGGGAGATGGCTACACCTTC.

This clonotype was counted a few times. The chain is built from TRBV4-3 and TRBJ2-3; either TRBD1 or TRBD2 may supply D (5 bases each). Trimming shortened V by 3 bases and J by 6 bases, and 22 bases separated the two germline ends. CDR1 and CDR2 from the germline V gene are LGHNA and YSLEER. The CDR3 consists of 17 residues. The CDR3 loop reads CASSQAAVAGGHDTQYF. As DNA, the CDR3 is TGCGCCAGCAGCCAGGCCGCCGTGGCCGGAGGACACGATACGCAGTATTTT.

The rearrangement links TRBV13 to TRBJ2-3, with TRBD2 matching over 8 bases. Germline assignment: CDR1 PRHDT and CDR2 FYEKMQ (reference sequence). The V segment lost 4 bases and the J segment 8 bases; nucleotides outside the gene matches: 11. This CDR3 spans 15 amino acids. The CDR3 sequence: CASSSTSGRGGTQYF. The CDR3 DNA is TGTGCCAGCAGCTCCACAAGCGGGAGAGGAGGTACGCAGTATTTT.

This clonotype was observed at least ten times. This chain uses TRBV28 with TRBJ1-1, with a weak D call TRBD1 (5 bases). There are 14 residues in the CDR3. The germline gives CDR1 MDHEN, CDR2 SYDVKM. The V gene lost 2 bases and the J gene lost 4 bases, with 11 bases spanning the gap. The CDR3 loop reads CASSLGGTVTEAFF. CDR3 DNA: TGTGCCAGCAGTTTAGGAGGGACGGTCACTGAAGCTTTCTTT.

The V and J genes are TRBV6-1 and TRBJ1-1; no firm D call. Germline V lookup: CDR1 MNHNS, CDR2 SASEGT. Deletions cut 3 bases from V and 1 base from J, with 15 bases between. There are 16 residues in the CDR3. The CDR3 loop reads CASSENWWVPNTEAFF. In DNA, the CDR3 is TGTGCCAGCAGTGAGAATTGGTGGGTCCCGAACACTGAAGCTTTCTTT.

This clonotype occurred a few times. The CDR3: CASSATQADQPQHF. As DNA, the CDR3 is TGTGCCAGTAGCGCGACCCAGGCTGATCAGCCCCAGCATTTT. The J gene is TRBJ1-5, the V gene TRBV19; D not resolved. The CDR3 loop spans 14 amino acids. V gave up 6 bases and J gave up 5 bases, with 14 bases separating them. Germline CDR1 LNHDA, CDR2 SQIVND (reference sequence).

Notes on this clonotype: Being one base from a much bigger clone, this may be a read error. The chain is built from TRBV2 and TRBJ2-1; D gene ambiguous. This CDR3 comprises 10 residues. CDR1 and CDR2 from the germline V gene are SNHLY and FYNNEI. CDR3 sequence reads: CDSPNNEQFF. The CDR3 coding sequence is TGTGACAGCCCTAATAATGAGCAGTTCTTC. Full variable domain (rest looked up from reference TRBV2 and TRBJ2-1): EPEVTQTPSHQVTQMGQEVILRCVPISNHLYFYWYRQILGQKVEFLVSFYNNEISEKSEIFDDQFSVERPDGSNFTLKIRSTKLEDSAMYFCDSPNNEQFFGPGTRLTVL.

This clonotype was detected ten times or more. The chain joins TRBV6-2 or TRBV6-3 to TRBJ2-7; D gene ambiguous. The V gene lost 2 bases and the J gene lost 2 bases, with 10 bases spanning the gap. There are 14 residues in the CDR3. Germline CDR1 is MNHEY and CDR2 is SVGEGT. CDR3 loop: CASSYGLAPYEQYF. The CDR3 coding sequence is TGTGCCAGCAGTTACGGGCTCGCCCCCTACGAGCAGTACTTC.

This chain uses TRBV7-9 with TRBJ2-1; no clear D gene. Trimming took 5 bases from V and 4 from J, leaving 12 bases between them. There are 14 residues in the CDR3. The V gene's germline CDR1 is SEHNR and CDR2 FQNEAQ (reference sequence). The CDR3 coding sequence is TGTGCCAGCAGCCCCGGTATTTTATACAATGAGCAGTTCTTC. Translating it yields CASSPGILYNEQFF.

This clonotype was counted between two and nine times. The rearrangement uses TRBV5-1 and TRBJ1-1; D ambiguous. The CDR3 has 14 amino acids. Germline V gene data show CDR1 as SGHRS and CDR2 as YFSETQ. V dropped 0 bases and J dropped 5 bases, with 11 bases sitting between them. The CDR3 coding sequence is TGCGCCAGCAGCTTGGACACCGTGGGGACTGAAGCTTTCTTT. This gives the protein CASSLDTVGTEAFF.

The rearrangement joins TRBV19 to TRBJ2-5; 7 positions agree with TRBD1. This CDR3 has 15 amino acids. With 4 bases clipped from V and 1 base from J, the junction kept 6 bases outside the gene matches. CDR1 is LNHDA, CDR2 SQIVND, per germline (reference sequence). The CDR3 sequence is CASSTGQPGQETQYF. The CDR3 bases are TGTGCCAGTAGTACGGGACAGCCAGGCCAAGAGACCCAGTACTTC.